This TCR beta chain derives from a study of Graves' ophthalmopathy and Graves' hyperthyroidism. New diagnoses, under 2 months' duration, and ages 18 to 65 characterized the hyperthyroidism patients. Findings and limits, study-wide: The 13-signature model separated ophthalmopathy from stable hyperthyroidism at roughly 90% sensitivity and about 80% specificity.

The authors amplified TCR beta CDR3 regions, and they did so from RNA transcripts for repertoire sequencing. HTBI-primed first-round RT-PCR preceded second-round multiplex PCR. Via MiXCR, TCRdb re-called the multiplex PCR reads, giving one row per CDR3 protein. Among approximately 410,000 distinct CDR3 sequences listed, roughly 15% were seen once. Many counts were recorded for this clonotype. Its antigen is undetermined. This sequence originates from a young woman with stable Graves' hyperthyroidism. The source material was peripheral blood.

The CDR3 is CASSYGGTFTYEQYF. In DNA, the CDR3 is TGTGCCAGCAGTTACGGGGGGACCTTCACCTACGAGCAGTACTTC. V gene TRBV27 combines with J gene TRBJ2-7; 7 bases are a match to TRBD2. Germline V gives CDR1 MNHEY, CDR2 SMNVEV (reference sequence). The length of the CDR3 is 15 residues. V dropped 4 bases and J dropped 2; count of bases not matched to a gene: 8.